A selection of T cell receptor beta chains follows, all from one sample in a study of blood T cell repertoires in COVID-19. TCRdb's copy holds only in-frame clones and misses some; the assay was immunoSEQ multiplex PCR. The table includes approximately 300,000 clones, approximately 90% detected once. The sample taken for sequencing was PBMCs or T cells enriched from blood (not recorded which). All receptors derive from a woman aged 18-35 years who had recovered from COVID-19. Both conserved end residues are part of each CDR3. The order of the fields is D gene, clone size, J gene, V gene, CDR3 protein, CDR3 DNA. D genes are given only for firm matches. Clone size is not always given. Where it is, it says once, few, many or a class for expanded clones.

D: .; size: .; J: TRBJ1-1; V: TRBV2; CDR3: CASSVQGLNTEAFF; DNA: TGTGCCAGCAGTGTTCAGGGTTTGAACACTGAAGCTTTCTTT
D: .; size: .; J: TRBJ2-3; V: TRBV5-4; CDR3: CASSSIWGSSTDTQYF; DNA: TGTGCCAGCAGCTCGATTTGGGGCAGTTCGACAGATACGCAGTATTTT
D: .; size: .; J: TRBJ2-3; V: TRBV7-9; CDR3: CASSSPRRVVGTDTQYF; DNA: TGTGCCAGCAGCTCCCCCCGCAGGGTGGTAGGGACAGATACGCAGTATTTT
D: .; size: .; J: TRBJ2-7; V: TRBV6-1; CDR3: CASSEALSRGSYEQYF; DNA: TGTGCCAGCAGTGAAGCGCTTAGCAGGGGCTCCTACGAGCAGTACTTC
D: .; size: .; J: TRBJ2-1; V: TRBV7-9; CDR3: CASTPFRQVSYNEQFF; DNA: TGTGCCAGCACCCCTTTTCGACAGGTATCCTACAATGAGCAGTTCTTC
D: .; size: .; J: TRBJ2-4; V: TRBV7-9; CDR3: CASSPLNIQYF; DNA: TGTGCCAGCAGCCCTCTCAACATTCAGTACTTC
D: .; size: .; J: TRBJ1-2; V: TRBV30; CDR3: CAWSLQGHGYTF; DNA: TGTGCCTGGAGTTTGCAGGGGCATGGCTACACCTTC
D: TRBD1; size: .; J: TRBJ1-1; V: TRBV14; CDR3: CASSFLGTVNEAFF; DNA: TGTGCCAGCAGCTTTCTTGGGACAGTTAATGAAGCTTTCTTT
D: .; size: .; J: TRBJ1-1; V: TRBV18; CDR3: CASSLQTGENTEAFF; DNA: TGTGCCAGCTCACTCCAGACAGGAGAGAACACTGAAGCTTTCTTT
D: TRBD1; size: .; J: TRBJ2-7; V: TRBV19; CDR3: CASSDGTGQGAYEQYF; DNA: TGTGCCAGTAGTGACGGCACGGGACAGGGGGCTTACGAGCAGTACTTC
D: .; size: .; J: TRBJ1-2; V: TRBV7-9; CDR3: CASSTTPIGYGYTF; DNA: TGTGCCAGCAGCACGACACCTATTGGGTATGGCTACACCTTC
D: TRBD1; size: once; J: TRBJ2-7; V: TRBV5-6; CDR3: CASSLGQGRKQYF; DNA: TGTGCCAGCAGCTTGGGACAGGGGAGGAAGCAGTACTTC
D: TRBD1; size: .; J: TRBJ1-2; V: TRBV9; CDR3: CASSGDRGSNYGYTF; DNA: TGTGCCAGCAGCGGGGACAGGGGTAGTAACTATGGCTACACCTTC
D: .; size: .; J: TRBJ1-1; V: TRBV7-9; CDR3: CASSFQRGVYTEAFF; DNA: TGTGCCAGCAGCTTTCAACGGGGGGTGTACACTGAAGCTTTCTTT
D: .; size: .; J: TRBJ2-3; V: TRBV14; CDR3: CASSQVARDTQYF; DNA: TGTGCCAGCAGCCAAGTGGCCAGAGATACGCAGTATTTT
D: TRBD1; size: .; J: TRBJ1-2; V: TRBV30; CDR3: CACGAGGVYGYTF; DNA: TGTGCCTGTGGGGCAGGGGGTGTCTATGGCTACACCTTC
D: TRBD1; size: .; J: TRBJ1-1; V: TRBV5-1; CDR3: CASSWKGAHTEAFF; DNA: TGCGCCAGCAGCTGGAAGGGGGCGCACACTGAAGCTTTCTTT
D: .; size: .; J: TRBJ2-7; V: TRBV28; CDR3: CASTPGSSHYEQYF; DNA: TGTGCCAGCACCCCAGGGTCTTCCCACTACGAGCAGTACTTC
D: TRBD1; size: .; J: TRBJ1-5; V: TRBV19; CDR3: CASRVDRARQPQHF; DNA: TGTGCCAGTAGGGTTGACAGGGCGAGGCAGCCCCAGCATTTT
D: TRBD1; size: .; J: TRBJ2-3; V: TRBV5-1; CDR3: CASSFSGQGGDTQYF; DNA: TGCGCCAGCAGCTTTTCCGGACAGGGCGGAGATACGCAGTATTTT
D: .; size: .; J: TRBJ1-4; V: TRBV30; CDR3: CAWSRQGNEKLFF; DNA: TGTGCCTGGAGTCGGCAGGGGAATGAAAAACTGTTTTTT
D: .; size: once; J: TRBJ2-6; V: TRBV9; CDR3: CASSLPLSGANVLTF; DNA: TGTGCCAGCAGCCTCCCTCTCTCTGGGGCCAACGTCCTGACTTTC
D: .; size: once; J: TRBJ1-5; V: TRBV27; CDR3: CASRLLSNQPQHF; DNA: TGTGCCAGCAGACTACTTAGCAATCAGCCCCAGCATTTT
D: .; size: .; J: TRBJ2-7; V: TRBV2; CDR3: CASSVGLLGDEQYF; DNA: TGTGCCAGCAGTGTAGGATTATTGGGAGACGAGCAGTACTTC
D: .; size: .; J: TRBJ2-2; V: TRBV5-1; CDR3: CASSPNLGSGTGELFF; DNA: TGCGCCAGCAGCCCGAACCTCGGGTCCGGCACCGGGGAGCTGTTTTTT
D: .; size: .; J: TRBJ1-2; V: TRBV4-1; CDR3: CASSQPPLGRVYGYTF; DNA: TGCGCCAGCAGCCAACCCCCCTTGGGGCGAGTCTATGGCTACACCTTC
D: .; size: once; J: TRBJ2-6; V: TRBV5-4; CDR3: CASSLDAGFSGANVLTF; DNA: TGTGCCAGCAGCTTGGACGCGGGGTTCTCTGGGGCCAACGTCCTGACTTTC